Reported below is one TCR beta chain. Antigen specificity is unknown. The length of the CDR3 is 16 residues. The J segment lost 2 bases and the V segment lost 6 bases, leaving 3 bases of the junction unmatched. Germline CDR1 SGHVS, CDR2 FNYEAQ. This sample was taken from a study of cytomegalovirus exposure and HLA in healthy donors. Whole-study context: Roughly 92 million unique TCRs, all from HLA-typed donors, were included in an early release of the data.

Primers: 60 Vbeta forward and 13 Jbeta reverse. Repertoires were generated with immunoSEQ multiplex PCR, while TCRdb's copy carries only in-frame clones and drops some. Found here are 150,000 or so clones, 75% to 85% of them singletons; the top ten hold 5.5% to 6.5%. Overall study results and limits: Upon later analysis, TCR association rates were observed to vary by HLA locus, being highest for DRB1 and lowest for HLA-C.

The sequence was collected from a woman aged 40 to 50 in good health and CMV-seropositive. This rearrangement joins TRBV7-6 to TRBJ2-6; 11 bases are shared with TRBD2. Sequencing was carried out using PBMCs. The CDR3 sequence is CASSLAGGAGANVLTF. The DNA for the CDR3 is TGTGCCAGCAGTCTAGCGGGAGGAGCTGGGGCCAACGTCCTGACTTTC. Supplemented by reference TRBV7-6 and TRBJ2-6, the full variable domain reads GAGVSQSPRYKVTKRGQDVALRCDPISGHVSLYWYRQALGQGPEFLTYFNYEAQQDKSGLPNDRFSAERPEGSISTLTIQRTEQRDSAMYRCASSLAGGAGANVLTFGAGSRLTVL.